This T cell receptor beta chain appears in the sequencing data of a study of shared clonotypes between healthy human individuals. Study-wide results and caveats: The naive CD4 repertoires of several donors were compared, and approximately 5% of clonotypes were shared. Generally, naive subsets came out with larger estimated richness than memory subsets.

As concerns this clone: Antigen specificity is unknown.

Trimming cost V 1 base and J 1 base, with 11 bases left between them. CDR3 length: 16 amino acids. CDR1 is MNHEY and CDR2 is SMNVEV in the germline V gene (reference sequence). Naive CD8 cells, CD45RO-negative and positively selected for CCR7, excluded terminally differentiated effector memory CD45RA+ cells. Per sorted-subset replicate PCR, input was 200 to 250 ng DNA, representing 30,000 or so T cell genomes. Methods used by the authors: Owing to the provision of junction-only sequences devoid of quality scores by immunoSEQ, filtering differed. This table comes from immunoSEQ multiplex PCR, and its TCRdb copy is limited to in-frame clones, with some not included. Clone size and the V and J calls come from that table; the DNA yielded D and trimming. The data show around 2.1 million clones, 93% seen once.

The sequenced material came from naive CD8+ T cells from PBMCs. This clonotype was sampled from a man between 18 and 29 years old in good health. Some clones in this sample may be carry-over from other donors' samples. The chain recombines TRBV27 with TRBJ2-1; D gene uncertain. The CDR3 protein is CASSLWVGGSYNEQFF. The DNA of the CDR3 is TGTGCCAGCAGTTTATGGGTCGGCGGATCCTACAATGAGCAGTTCTTC.